These T cell receptor beta chains were read from a single sample in a study of shared clonotypes between healthy human individuals. Clones were sequenced by immunoSEQ multiplex PCR, and TCRdb holds only the in-frame ones, with some missing. The sample shows approximately 1,000,000 clones, 70% to 80% of them seen only once. Specimen: memory CD4+ T cells from PBMCs. The origin of the receptors is a man younger than 30 in good health. Some clones in this sample may be carry-over from other donors' samples. CDR3s leave out the opening cysteine and the closing phenylalanine or tryptophan. A D gene is named only where the DNA matches it firmly. Clone size is stated in some rows and not others, as once, few, many or a class when expanded.

clone_size j_call v_call d_call cdr3_aa
- TRBJ2-3 TRBV6-1 - ASSDVTLSTDTQY
- TRBJ2-3 TRBV4-1 TRBD2 ASSPDSGSGSVTQY
- TRBJ1-2 TRBV6-6 - ASSSPRGGSNYGYT
- TRBJ1-5 TRBV5-8 - ASSLAGGNQPQH
- TRBJ2-1 TRBV12-2 - ASRFSGRPPLNEQF
- TRBJ2-1 TRBV7-9 TRBD2 ASSLVAGDEQF
- TRBJ2-6 TRBV9 - ASSVYSGANVLT
- TRBJ2-1 TRBV7-3 - ASSLERWNEQF
- TRBJ2-7 TRBV11-2 TRBD1 ASSFLGGTGTYEQY
few TRBJ2-2 TRBV7-2 - ASSLEPRINTGELF
- TRBJ2-2 TRBV28 TRBD2 ASSLLAGERTGELF
once TRBJ2-7 TRBV10-3 TRBD1 AISETPRQGARREQY
- TRBJ2-5 TRBV6-1 - ASSGESLGTQY
- TRBJ2-4 TRBV2 - ASSVAGQLTSLAKNIQY
- TRBJ1-1 TRBV7-9 TRBD1 ASSREGGSAEAF
- TRBJ2-1 TRBV9 TRBD1 ASSQGQGFRYNEQF
once TRBJ2-3 TRBV7-9 - ASSLSGNTDTQY
- TRBJ2-2 TRBV11-2 - ASSSTLGGELF
- TRBJ1-1 TRBV11-2 - ASSLGGSGFTEAF
- TRBJ1-2 TRBV28 TRBD1 ASRVYGTEANYGYT
- TRBJ2-3 TRBV6-6 TRBD1 ASSYRTGSTDTQY
many TRBJ2-7 TRBV28 - ATRLVLGGYEQY
- TRBJ2-3 TRBV15 - ATSRDGGYTQY
- TRBJ1-5 TRBV19 - ASSIGTGSNQPQH
- TRBJ2-7 TRBV5-1 TRBD2 ASSTGLAGVLSGEQY
- TRBJ2-7 TRBV29-1 TRBD2 SVQTSGSFGEQY
- TRBJ2-3 TRBV6-5 - ASLASGTDTQY
- TRBJ2-3 TRBV7-2 - ASSLVRGTDTQY
- TRBJ2-7 TRBV5-4 - ASSLGYEQY
- TRBJ2-5 TRBV7-2 TRBD1 ASSSHRGETQY
once TRBJ2-5 TRBV5-4 - ASSLGGGNQETQY
- TRBJ1-1 TRBV5-6 - ASNIFSGNTEAF